One T cell receptor (beta chain) is described in this entry. When the RNA was reverse transcribed, random hexamers were used with an input of about 0.45 to 1 ug. TCRdb re-called the immunoSEQ multiplex PCR reads with MiXCR, one entry per CDR3 protein. In the table there are more than 40,000 distinct CDR3 sequences, over 85% of which are singletons. This CDR3 has 16 residues. From germline, CDR1 is DFQATT and CDR2 SNEGSKA (reference sequence). V lost 6 bases and J lost 3; bases outside the gene matches: 13. The sample comes from a study of CD8 T cells in Susac syndrome. The receptor was derived from a human donor in good health. Sequencing was carried out using CD8+ T cells from PBMCs. V gene TRBV20-1 combines with J gene TRBJ2-3, with 9 bases aligning to TRBD2. The CDR3 reads CSAVLPGLAGTDTQYF. CDR3 nucleotide sequence: TGCAGTGCCGTACTCCCGGGACTAGCTGGGACAGATACGCAGTATTTT.